This TCR beta chain was observed in a study of OX40 agonist ivuxolimab in advanced cancers. Overall study context: With ivuxolimab, an agonistic anti-OX40 (CD134) antibody, patients were treated. The study, taken as a whole, reports: Still undetermined is the antigen specificity of the expanded peripheral T cells. CD8+ T cells averaged more expanded clones than CD4+. Clonal expansion from baseline to week 6 occurred in both CD4+ and CD8+ T cells.

The CDR3 is 16 residues long. V shed 5 bases and J shed 0 bases, with 14 bases lying between them. Germline V gene data show CDR1 as MNHEY and CDR2 as SMNVEV (reference sequence). Details on this clone: Antigen unknown.

Using immunoSEQ multiplex PCR, the repertoire was profiled, and TCRdb retains in-frame clones only, with some absent. Among tens of thousands of clones listed, approximately 75% were seen once. This specimen consisted of CD4+ or CD8+ T cells sorted from blood, obtained in a trial of the OX40 agonist ivuxolimab. The chain joins TRBV27 to TRBJ1-3; tentative D call: TRBD1 (5 bases). This sequence originates from an adult with an advanced solid tumor such as melanoma, head and neck, liver or kidney cancer. The CDR3 reads CASSRGRGSSGNTIYF. The CDR3 region has the DNA TGTGCCAGCAGTAGGGGTCGCGGAAGCTCTGGAAACACCATATATTTT.